Listed here are 26 T cell receptor beta chains from one sample, sequenced in a study of blood T cells in healthy people across ages. Then a second PCR, running roughly 7 to 11 cycles, was carried out with a sample-barcoded 5' primer and a J-beta primer mix. Using its own MiXCR run on the 5' RACE reads, TCRdb lists one record per CDR3 protein. The table has some 790,000 distinct CDR3 sequences, roughly 26% seen once. The sequenced material came from blood. The receptors come from a woman of 80 years or more in good health.

CDR3 in DNA: TGTGCCAGCAGCCGGGGGACAGGGGATTTCAATGAGCAGTACTTC. Amino acid sequence: CASSRGTGDFNEQYF. The chain combines TRBV5-4 with TRBJ2-1, with 10 positions matching TRBD1. The DNA end lines up better with TRBJ2-7; the J call may be wrong. Germline CDR1 is SGHNT and CDR2 is YYREEE (reference sequence). The CDR3 loop spans 15 amino acids.

This clonotype was detected many times. The chain links TRBV5-1 to TRBJ1-2, with D tentatively TRBD1 (6 bases). Trimming pared 4 bases from V and 8 bases from J, leaving 12 bases between. The CDR3 is 12 amino acids. CDR1 is SGHRS and CDR2 is YFSETQ in the germline V gene. DNA of the CDR3: TGCGCCAGCAGCGTCGATGGGGGCGGCTACACCTTC. This gives the protein CASSVDGGGYTF.

This chain uses TRBV29-1 with TRBJ2-3; 9 nucleotides agree with TRBD1. J was trimmed by 3 bases and V by 0 bases; bases with no gene match: 10. This CDR3 region has 17 residues. CDR1 is SQVTM, CDR2 ANQGSEA, per germline. The CDR3, as DNA: TGCAGCGTTGAAGAGTGGCGGACAGGGGCGGAGACAGATACGCAGTATTTT. It codes for CSVEEWRTGAETDTQYF.

This clonotype was observed a single time. The chain recombines TRBV11-2 with TRBJ2-3; TRBD2 matches 7 bases. Germline CDR1 reads SGHAT; CDR2 reads FQNNGV. The ends lost 1 base at V and 1 base at J; junction bases unmatched: 5. The CDR3 is 16 residues long. CDR3 sequence: CASSLVASGRTDTQYF. The DNA for the CDR3 is TGTGCCAGCAGCTTAGTAGCTAGCGGCCGCACAGATACGCAGTATTTT.

This clonotype was detected only a few times. The CDR3 DNA reads as TGCGCCAGCAGCATCTGGACAGGGAACGAGCAGTACTTC. Translating gives CASSIWTGNEQYF. This sequence joins TRBV5-1 and TRBJ2-4; 8 bases fit TRBD1. The assigned J gene may be wrong: the sequence end matches TRBJ2-7 better. The CDR3 runs 13 residues. Germline V CDR1 and CDR2: SGHRS, YFSETQ.

Note on this clonotype: Given a much more abundant clone one base away, this may be a read error. The chain has TRBV7-2 and TRBJ1-2; 8 nucleotides line up with TRBD1. The trim removed 4 bases at V and 12 bases at J, leaving 13 bases unmatched. The length of the CDR3 is 14 residues. In germline, CDR1 is SGHTA, CDR2 FQGNSA. CDR3 bases: TGTGCCAGCAGCTCTACGCACAGGGGGGGCGGCCACACCTTC. It codes for CASSSTHRGGGHTF.

V is TRBV20-1 and J is TRBJ2-5, with D possibly matching TRBD1 (5 bases). The last part of the DNA fits TRBJ2-7 better; the J call may be wrong. The CDR3 has 14 residues. Looked up from germline, CDR1 is DFQATT and CDR2 is SNEGSKA (reference sequence). DNA for the CDR3: TGCAGTGCTGATAAGGGGCTTTCTGGCTACGAGCAGTACTTC. Its translation is CSADKGLSGYEQYF.

V and J are TRBV12-3 or TRBV12-4 and TRBJ1-4; 9 nucleotides agree with TRBD1. Trimming removed 3 bases from V and 2 bases from J; junction bases left unmatched: 4. The CDR3 totals 16 residues. CDR3 region: CASSFGTGYTNEKLFF. The CDR3 bases are TGTGCCAGCAGTTTCGGGACAGGGTACACTAATGAAAAACTGTTTTTT.

This clonotype has a count of ten or more. The chain recombines TRBV7-2 with TRBJ1-1; tentatively, D is TRBD1 (6 bases). The V and J ends lost 5 bases and 7 bases respectively, with 11 bases between them. The CDR3 is 12 amino acids. Germline V gene sequence: CDR1 SGHTA, CDR2 FQGNSA. CDR3 nucleotide sequence: TGTGCCAGCAGCCGCGTAGGGGGTGAAGCTTTCTTT. It translates to CASSRVGGEAFF.

This clonotype was counted ten times or more. This sequence joins TRBV15 and TRBJ2-1; possibly TRBD1 for D (5 bases). The CDR3 is 15 residues long. V lost 0 bases, J lost 12 bases, and 18 bases lay in between. Germline V CDR1 and CDR2: LNHNV, YYDKDF (reference sequence). CDR3 residues: CATSRDPAAGFGQFF. Written as DNA, the CDR3 is TGTGCCACCAGCAGAGATCCTGCTGCAGGGTTCGGGCAGTTCTTC.

The chain employs TRBV7-9 and TRBJ2-3; 10 positions match TRBD1. The CDR3 covers 13 residues. The J segment lost 7 bases and the V segment lost 6 bases, leaving 4 bases of the junction unmatched. Germline V CDR1 and CDR2: SEHNR, FQNEAQ (reference sequence). CDR3 sequence reads: CASRTGGANTQYF. DNA of the CDR3: TGTGCCAGCAGGACAGGGGGCGCGAATACGCAGTATTTT. Full variable domain (remainder filled in from reference TRBV7-9 and TRBJ2-3): DTGVSQNPRHKITKRGQNVTFRCDPISEHNRLYWYRQTLGQGPEFLTYFQNEAQLEKSRLLSDRFSAERPKGSFSTLEIQRTEQGDSAMYLCASRTGGANTQYFGPGTRLTVL.

On this clonotype itself: A clone one base away is much larger, so this may be a read error. The rearrangement uses TRBV6-5 and TRBJ2-7, with TRBD1 identical over 7 bases. The end of the DNA fits TRBJ2-5 better, so the J call may be wrong. The germline gives CDR1 MNHEY, CDR2 SVGAGI. This CDR3 contains 16 residues. CDR3 DNA: TGTGCCAGCAGACCACCGAGGACAAGGGGGCGGGAGACCCAGTACTTC. Translation gives CASRPPRTRGRETQYF.

This clonotype was found many times. J is TRBJ2-3 and V is TRBV10-3; unclear D gene. The CDR3 consists of 12 residues. V was cut by 5 bases and J by 6 bases, with 9 bases left in between. From germline, CDR1 is ENHRY and CDR2 SYGVKD. The CDR3 loop is CAISPIPDTQYF. CDR3 in DNA: TGTGCCATCAGTCCAATTCCGGATACGCAGTATTTT.

This clonotype has a count of ten or more. A much larger clone is a single base away; this may be a read error. The chain carries TRBV5-1 and TRBJ2-4, with D tentatively TRBD1 (6 bases). CDR1 is SGHRS, CDR2 YFSETQ, per germline. The CDR3 is 18 residues long. V dropped 0 bases and J dropped 4 bases, with 20 bases sitting between them. The CDR3 nucleotides are TGCGCCAGCAGCTTGGGGACAGCTCGGCAGCGACGTAAAAACATTCAGTACTTC. It codes for CASSLGTARQRRKNIQYF.

This clonotype was found a few times. This chain connects TRBV5-1 to TRBJ2-2, with 9 bases that match TRBD1. With 6 bases clipped from V and 6 bases from J, the junction kept 6 bases outside the gene matches. This CDR3 has 14 residues. CDR1 is SGHRS, CDR2 YFSETQ, per germline. The chain's CDR3 is CASTAQGAAGELFF. CDR3 DNA: TGCGCCAGCACCGCACAGGGGGCTGCCGGGGAGCTGTTTTTT.

Worth noting for this clonotype: At one end the junction does not follow the germline gene, possibly because of a read error. The rearrangement uses TRBV24-1 and TRBJ2-2; 8 bases are shared with TRBD1. In germline, CDR1 is KGHDR, CDR2 SFDVKD. The CDR3 length is 16 residues. CDR3 coding DNA: TGTGCCACCAGTGATCCCGGGACAGGTCTCACCGGGGAGCGGTTTTTT. Encoded protein: CATSDPGTGLTGERFF.

In its sample, this clonotype was seen many times. CDR3 region: CSANRYEETQYF. CDR3 in DNA: TGCAGTGCTAATCGATACGAGGAGACCCAGTACTTC. The J gene is TRBJ2-5, the V gene TRBV20-1; no reliable D call. The CDR3 extends over 12 amino acids. Per germline, CDR1 DFQATT and CDR2 SNEGSKA (reference sequence). V shed 4 bases and J shed 5 bases, with 11 bases lying between them.

In this sample, this clonotype turned up once. The chain employs TRBV6-5 and TRBJ1-2; no definite D call. Germline values: CDR1 MNHEY, CDR2 SVGAGI. V was shortened by 3 bases and J by 6 bases, with 11 bases between the two germline ends. This CDR3 has 13 amino acids. CDR3 in amino acids: CASSYGRSNGYTF. CDR3 sequence (DNA): TGTGCCAGCAGTTATGGGCGATCCAATGGCTACACCTTC.

This clonotype was detected a few times. This chain links TRBV3-1 with TRBJ1-5; D remains unclear. This CDR3 is built from 14 residues. Germline CDR1 LGHDT, CDR2 YNNKEL (reference sequence). V was clipped by 1 base and J by 6 bases, with 10 bases between them. The CDR3 loop reads CASSQVSGSQPQHF. In DNA form, the CDR3 reads TGTGCCAGCAGCCAAGTATCGGGGAGTCAGCCCCAGCATTTT.

The chain is built from TRBV27 and TRBJ2-3, with 12 bases matching TRBD1. The germline gives CDR1 MNHEY, CDR2 SMNVEV (reference sequence). V was pared by 5 bases and J by 5 bases, with 11 bases of the junction left unmatched. The length of the CDR3 is 17 residues. CDR3 nucleotides: TGTGCCAGCAGTCGTCACCGGGACAGGGGGCGCGGAGATACGCAGTATTTT. Its protein product is CASSRHRDRGRGDTQYF.

The chain has TRBV10-3 and TRBJ1-2; D is perhaps TRBD1 (5 bases). Germline CDR1 and CDR2: ENHRY and SYGVKD. The CDR3 covers 13 residues. V gave up 10 bases and J gave up 6 bases, with 18 bases separating them. The CDR3 is CATEEGRMNGYTF. Here the CDR3 DNA reads TGTGCCACCGAAGAGGGACGGATGAATGGCTACACCTTC.

The CDR3 loop is CRGSGDTQYF. CDR3 sequence (DNA): TGCAGGGGAAGTGGGGATACGCAGTATTTT. The V gene is TRBV20-1, the J gene TRBJ2-3; D is unclear. The CDR3 length is 10 residues. Germline V gene sequence: CDR1 DFQATT, CDR2 SNEGSKA (reference sequence).

In its sample, this clonotype was seen once. A read error may explain this, as a much larger clone is one base away. The CDR3 spells CASSIAGLFTEAFF. CDR3 coding DNA: TGTGCCAGCAGCATAGCGGGTTTGTTCACTGAAGCTTTCTTT. The rearrangement joins TRBV7-2 to TRBJ1-1; no clear D. Germline V lookup: CDR1 SGHTA, CDR2 FQGNSA. The CDR3 is 14 residues long. Complete variable domain (other parts from reference TRBV7-2 and TRBJ1-1): GAGVSQSPSNKVTEKGKDVELRCDPISGHTALYWYRQSLGQGLEFLIYFQGNSAPDKSGLPSDRFSAERTGGSVSTLTIQRTQQEDSAVYLCASSIAGLFTEAFFGQGTRLTVV.

This clonotype was seen repeatedly, ten times or more. The genes are TRBV5-5 and TRBJ2-3, with D unresolved. V lost 4 bases, J lost 3 bases, and 15 bases lay in between. CDR1 and CDR2 (germline): SGHKS, YYEKEE (reference sequence). The CDR3 consists of 15 residues. Here the CDR3 reads CASSIGNPVTDTQYF. The CDR3, as DNA: TGTGCCAGCAGCATAGGGAATCCGGTGACAGATACGCAGTATTTT.

This clonotype came up many times. This chain joins TRBV13 and TRBJ1-1; D gene unclear. The germline V and J ends were trimmed by 1 base and 0 bases, with 15 bases remaining between them. The CDR3 spans 17 residues. Germline V gives CDR1 PRHDT, CDR2 FYEKMQ (reference sequence). The CDR3 DNA follows: TGTGCCAGCAGCTTAGCCGGCATAGGTACGATGAACACTGAAGCTTTCTTT. It is translated as CASSLAGIGTMNTEAFF.

This clonotype was detected a few times. A much larger clone lies one base from this, so it may be a read error. This chain links TRBV7-2 with TRBJ2-3; 10 nucleotides agree with TRBD2. The CDR3 is 16 residues long. CDR1 and CDR2 (germline): SGHTA, FQGNSA. The CDR3 spells CANSLALAGATDTQYF. The CDR3 DNA reads as TGTGCCAACAGCTTAGCCCTAGCGGGGGCCACAGATACGCAGTATTTT.